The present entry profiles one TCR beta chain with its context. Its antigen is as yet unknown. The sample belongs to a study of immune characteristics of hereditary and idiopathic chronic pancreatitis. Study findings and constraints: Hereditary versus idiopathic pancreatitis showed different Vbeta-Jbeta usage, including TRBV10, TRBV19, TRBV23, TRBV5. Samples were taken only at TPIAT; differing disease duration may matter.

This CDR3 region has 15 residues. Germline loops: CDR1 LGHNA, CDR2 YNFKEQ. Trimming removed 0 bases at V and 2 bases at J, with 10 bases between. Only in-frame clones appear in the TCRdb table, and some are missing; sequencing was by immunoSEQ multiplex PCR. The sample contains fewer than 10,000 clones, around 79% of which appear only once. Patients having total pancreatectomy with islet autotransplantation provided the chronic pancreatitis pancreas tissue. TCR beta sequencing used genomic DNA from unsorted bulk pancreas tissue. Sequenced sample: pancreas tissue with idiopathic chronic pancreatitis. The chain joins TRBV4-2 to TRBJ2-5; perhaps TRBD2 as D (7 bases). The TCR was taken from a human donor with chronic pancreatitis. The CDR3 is CASSQERGGQETQYF. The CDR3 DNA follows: TGTGCCAGCAGCCAAGAGAGGGGGGGGCAAGAGACCCAGTACTTC.